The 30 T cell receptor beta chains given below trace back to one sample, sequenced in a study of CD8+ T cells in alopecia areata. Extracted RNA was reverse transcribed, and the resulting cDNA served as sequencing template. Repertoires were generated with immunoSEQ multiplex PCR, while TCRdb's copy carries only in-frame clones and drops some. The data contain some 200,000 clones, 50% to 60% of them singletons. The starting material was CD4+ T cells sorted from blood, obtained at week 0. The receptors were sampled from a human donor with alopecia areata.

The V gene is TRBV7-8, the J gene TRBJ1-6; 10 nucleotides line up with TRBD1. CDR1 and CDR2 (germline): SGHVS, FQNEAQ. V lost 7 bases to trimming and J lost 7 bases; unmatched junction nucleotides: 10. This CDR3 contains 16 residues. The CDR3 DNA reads TGTGCCAGCACTCCAGTCGGGGGACAGGGGAATTCACCCCTCCACTTT. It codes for CASTPVGGQGNSPLHF.

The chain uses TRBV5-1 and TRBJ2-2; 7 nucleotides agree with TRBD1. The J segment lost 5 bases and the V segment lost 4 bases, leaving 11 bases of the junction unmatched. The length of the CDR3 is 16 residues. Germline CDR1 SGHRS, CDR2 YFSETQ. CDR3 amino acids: CASSRTGQSGTGELFF. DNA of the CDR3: TGCGCCAGCAGCAGGACAGGCCAATCGGGGACCGGGGAGCTGTTTTTT. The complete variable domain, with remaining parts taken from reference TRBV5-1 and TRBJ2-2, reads KAGVTQTPRYLIKTRGQQVTLSCSPISGHRSVSWYQQTPGQGLQFLFEYFSETQRNKGNFPGRFSGRQFSNSRSEMNVSTLELGDSALYLCASSRTGQSGTGELFFGEGSRLTVL.

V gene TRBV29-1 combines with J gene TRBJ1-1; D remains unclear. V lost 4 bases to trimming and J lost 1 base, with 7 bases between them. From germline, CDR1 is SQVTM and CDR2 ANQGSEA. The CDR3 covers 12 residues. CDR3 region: CSVGAPNTEAFF. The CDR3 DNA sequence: TGCAGCGTTGGGGCCCCGAACACTGAAGCTTTCTTT.

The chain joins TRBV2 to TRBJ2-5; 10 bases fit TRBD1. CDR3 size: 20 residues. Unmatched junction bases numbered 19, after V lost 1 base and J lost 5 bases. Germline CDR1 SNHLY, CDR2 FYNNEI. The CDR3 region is CASSEGSFEVWDRGLETQYF. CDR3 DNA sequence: TGTGCCAGCAGTGAAGGCTCGTTTGAAGTCTGGGACAGGGGTTTGGAGACCCAGTACTTC.

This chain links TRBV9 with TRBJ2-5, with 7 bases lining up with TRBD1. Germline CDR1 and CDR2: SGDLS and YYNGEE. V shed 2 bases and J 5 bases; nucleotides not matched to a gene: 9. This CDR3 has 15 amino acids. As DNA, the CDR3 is TGTGCCAGCAGCGTTGGGACAGAGGGGTTCGAGACCCAGTACTTC. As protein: CASSVGTEGFETQYF.

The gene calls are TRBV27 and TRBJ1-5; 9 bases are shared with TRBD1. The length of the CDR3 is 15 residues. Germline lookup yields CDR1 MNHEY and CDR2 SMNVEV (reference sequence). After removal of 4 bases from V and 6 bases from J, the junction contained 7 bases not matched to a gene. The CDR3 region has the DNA TGTGCCAGCAGTTCGACAGGGGGTAAGATTCAGCCCCAGCATTTT. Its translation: CASSSTGGKIQPQHF.

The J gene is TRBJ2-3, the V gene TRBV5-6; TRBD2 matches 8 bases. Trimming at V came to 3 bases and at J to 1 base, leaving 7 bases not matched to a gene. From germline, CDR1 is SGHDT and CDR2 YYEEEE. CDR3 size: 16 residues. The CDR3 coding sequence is TGTGCCAGCAGCTCCCCACCAGCGGGGGGCACAGATACGCAGTATTTT. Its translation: CASSSPPAGGTDTQYF.

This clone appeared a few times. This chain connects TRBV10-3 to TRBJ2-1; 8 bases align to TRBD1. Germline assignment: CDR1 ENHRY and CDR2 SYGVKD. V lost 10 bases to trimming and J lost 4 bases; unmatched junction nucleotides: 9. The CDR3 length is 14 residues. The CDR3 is CASKGQEGYNEQFF. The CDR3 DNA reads TGTGCCAGCAAGGGACAGGAGGGATACAATGAGCAGTTCTTC.

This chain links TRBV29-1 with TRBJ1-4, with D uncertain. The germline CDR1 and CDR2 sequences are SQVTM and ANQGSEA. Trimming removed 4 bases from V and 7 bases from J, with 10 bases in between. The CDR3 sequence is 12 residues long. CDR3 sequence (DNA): TGCAGCGTTGTGGACGTTCGTGAAAAACTGTTTTTT. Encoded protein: CSVVDVREKLFF.

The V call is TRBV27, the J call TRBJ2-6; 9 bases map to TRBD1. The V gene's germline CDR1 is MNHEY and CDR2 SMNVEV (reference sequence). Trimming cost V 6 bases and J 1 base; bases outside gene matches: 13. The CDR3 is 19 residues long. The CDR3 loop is CASSPKTGGTLSGANVLTF. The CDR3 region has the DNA TGTGCCAGCAGCCCGAAGACAGGGGGAACCTTGTCTGGGGCCAACGTCCTGACTTTC.

The CDR3 is CASSEYNEQFF. The CDR3 DNA follows: TGTGCCAGCAGCGAATACAATGAGCAGTTCTTC. J is TRBJ2-1 and V is TRBV5-4, with unresolved D. The V gene lost 4 bases and the J gene lost 4 bases, with 3 bases spanning the gap. The germline gives CDR1 SGHNT, CDR2 YYREEE (reference sequence). There are 11 residues in the CDR3. The full variable domain, completed using reference TRBV5-4 and TRBJ2-1, is ETGVTQSPTHLIKTRGQQVTLRCSSQSGHNTVSWYQQALGQGPQFIFQYYREEENGRGNFPPRFSGLQFPNYSSELNVNALELDDSALYLCASSEYNEQFFGPGTRLTVL.

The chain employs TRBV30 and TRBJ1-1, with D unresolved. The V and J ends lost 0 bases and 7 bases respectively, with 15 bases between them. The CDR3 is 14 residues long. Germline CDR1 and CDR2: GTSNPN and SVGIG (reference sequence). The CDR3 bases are TGTGCCTGGAGTGTAACCCGGAGCGCTCATGAAGCTTTCTTT. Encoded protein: CAWSVTRSAHEAFF. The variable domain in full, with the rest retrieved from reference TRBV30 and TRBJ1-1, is SQTIHQWPATLVQPVGSPLSLECTVEGTSNPNLYWYRQAAGRGLQLLFYSVGIGQISSEVPQNLSASRPQDRQFILSSKKLLLSDSGFYLCAWSVTRSAHEAFFGQGTRLTVV.

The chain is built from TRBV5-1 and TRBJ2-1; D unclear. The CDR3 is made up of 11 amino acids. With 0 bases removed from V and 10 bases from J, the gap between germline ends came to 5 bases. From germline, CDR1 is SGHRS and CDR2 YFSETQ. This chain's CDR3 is CASSLGPEQFF. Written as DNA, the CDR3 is TGCGCCAGCAGCTTGGGGCCCGAGCAGTTCTTC.

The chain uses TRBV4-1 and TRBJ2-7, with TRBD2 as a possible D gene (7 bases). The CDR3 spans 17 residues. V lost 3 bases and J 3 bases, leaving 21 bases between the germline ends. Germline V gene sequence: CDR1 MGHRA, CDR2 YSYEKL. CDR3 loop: CASSHPSSGGLYYEQYF. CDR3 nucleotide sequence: TGCGCCAGCAGCCATCCCTCTTCGGGGGGCCTCTACTACGAGCAGTACTTC.

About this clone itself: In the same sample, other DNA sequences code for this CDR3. The CDR3 coding sequence is TGCAGTGCTAGTGGGGGGGACATTCAGTACTTC. It encodes CSASGGDIQYF. V gene TRBV20-1 combines with J gene TRBJ2-4; 7 bases align to TRBD2. Germline loops: CDR1 DFQATT, CDR2 SNEGSKA (reference sequence). This CDR3 spans 11 amino acids. The V gene end was trimmed by 3 bases and the J gene end by 8 bases; junction bases not matched to a gene: 1.

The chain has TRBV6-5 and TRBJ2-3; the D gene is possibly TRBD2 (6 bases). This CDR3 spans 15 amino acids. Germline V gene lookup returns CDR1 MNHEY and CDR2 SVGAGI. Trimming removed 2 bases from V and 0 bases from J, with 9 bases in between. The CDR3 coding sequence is TGTGCCAGCAGTTACGGAGGGATAAGCACAGATACGCAGTATTTT. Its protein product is CASSYGGISTDTQYF.

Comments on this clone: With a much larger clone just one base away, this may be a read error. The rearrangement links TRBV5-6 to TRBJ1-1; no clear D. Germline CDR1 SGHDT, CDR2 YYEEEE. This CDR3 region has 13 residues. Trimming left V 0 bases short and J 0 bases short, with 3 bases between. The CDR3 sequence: CASSLAVNTEAFF. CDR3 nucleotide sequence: TGTGCCAGCAGCTTGGCTGTGAACACTGAAGCTTTCTTT.

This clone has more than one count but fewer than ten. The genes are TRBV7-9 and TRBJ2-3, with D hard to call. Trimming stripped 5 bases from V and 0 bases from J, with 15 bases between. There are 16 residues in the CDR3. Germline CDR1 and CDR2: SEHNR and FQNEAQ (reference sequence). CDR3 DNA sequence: TGTGCCAGCAGCGTAACCACGGCCCCTAGCACAGATACGCAGTATTTT. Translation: CASSVTTAPSTDTQYF.

CDR3 bases: TGTGCCAGCAGTTTTGCGGGGGGCAATCAGCCCCAGCATTTT. Its translation: CASSFAGGNQPQHF. V and J are TRBV27 and TRBJ1-5; D might be TRBD1 (5 bases). The CDR3 extends over 14 amino acids. The germline CDR1 and CDR2 sequences are MNHEY and SMNVEV (reference sequence). V lost 3 bases to trimming and J lost 2 bases, with 8 bases between them.

CDR3 residues: CAWSLGHKQETQYF. Here the CDR3 DNA reads TGTGCCTGGAGCCTTGGACACAAGCAAGAGACCCAGTACTTC. The chain carries TRBV30 and TRBJ2-5, with D possibly being TRBD1 (5 bases). V lost 3 bases and J lost 2, with 13 bases in between. Germline values: CDR1 GTSNPN, CDR2 SVGIG (reference sequence). This CDR3 has 14 residues.

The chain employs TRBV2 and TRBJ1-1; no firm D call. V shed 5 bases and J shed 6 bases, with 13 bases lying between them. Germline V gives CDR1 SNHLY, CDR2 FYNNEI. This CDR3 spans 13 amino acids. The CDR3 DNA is TGTGCCAGCAGTTCTTCTAGTGTCGCTGAAGCTTTCTTT. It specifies CASSSSSVAEAFF.

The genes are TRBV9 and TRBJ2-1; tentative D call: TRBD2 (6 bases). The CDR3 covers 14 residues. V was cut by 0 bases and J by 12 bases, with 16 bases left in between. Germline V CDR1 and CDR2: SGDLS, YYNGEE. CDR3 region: CASSVEGLVPRQFF. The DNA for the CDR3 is TGTGCCAGCAGCGTAGAGGGACTCGTACCCAGGCAGTTCTTC.

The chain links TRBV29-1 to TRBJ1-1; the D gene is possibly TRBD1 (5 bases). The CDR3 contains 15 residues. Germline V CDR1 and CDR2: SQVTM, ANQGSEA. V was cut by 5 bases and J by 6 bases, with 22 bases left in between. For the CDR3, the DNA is TGCAGCGTTTCTCCGGGACGTTCGATTCTTGCTGAAGCTTTCTTT. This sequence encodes CSVSPGRSILAEAFF. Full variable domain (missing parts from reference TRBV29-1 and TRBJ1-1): SAVISQKPSRDICQRGTSLTIQCQVDSQVTMMFWYRQQPGQSLTLIATANQGSEATYESGFVIDKFPISRPNLTFSTLTVSNMSPEDSSIYLCSVSPGRSILAEAFFGQGTRLTVV.

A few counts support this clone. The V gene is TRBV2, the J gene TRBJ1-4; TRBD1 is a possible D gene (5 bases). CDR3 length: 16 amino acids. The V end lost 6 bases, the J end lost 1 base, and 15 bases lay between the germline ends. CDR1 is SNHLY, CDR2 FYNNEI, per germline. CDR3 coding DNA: TGTGCCAGCAGCCCAGGGAGGTGGGGAACTAATGAAAAACTGTTTTTT. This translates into CASSPGRWGTNEKLFF.

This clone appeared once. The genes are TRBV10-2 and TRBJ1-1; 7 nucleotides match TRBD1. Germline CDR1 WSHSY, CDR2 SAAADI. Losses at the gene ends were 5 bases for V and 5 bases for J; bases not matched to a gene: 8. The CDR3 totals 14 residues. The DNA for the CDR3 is TGCGCCAGCAGTCCTTACAGGGGTCGGACTGAAGCTTTCTTT. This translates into CASSPYRGRTEAFF.

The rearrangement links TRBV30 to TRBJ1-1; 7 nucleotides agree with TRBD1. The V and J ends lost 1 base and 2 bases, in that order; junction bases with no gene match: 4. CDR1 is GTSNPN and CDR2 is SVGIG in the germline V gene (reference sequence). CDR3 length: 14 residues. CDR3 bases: TGTGCCTGGAGTGCAGGGGGACTCAACACTGAAGCTTTCTTT. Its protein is CAWSAGGLNTEAFF. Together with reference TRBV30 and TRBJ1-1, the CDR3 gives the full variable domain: SQTIHQWPATLVQPVGSPLSLECTVEGTSNPNLYWYRQAAGRGLQLLFYSVGIGQISSEVPQNLSASRPQDRQFILSSKKLLLSDSGFYLCAWSAGGLNTEAFFGQGTRLTVV.

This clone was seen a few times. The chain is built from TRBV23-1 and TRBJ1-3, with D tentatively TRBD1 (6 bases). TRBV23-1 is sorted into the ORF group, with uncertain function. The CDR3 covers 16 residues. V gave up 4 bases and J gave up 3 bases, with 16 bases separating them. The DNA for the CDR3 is TGCGCCAGCAGTCCGCGGGGGGCGGCGTATGGAAACACCATATATTTT. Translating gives CASSPRGAAYGNTIYF.

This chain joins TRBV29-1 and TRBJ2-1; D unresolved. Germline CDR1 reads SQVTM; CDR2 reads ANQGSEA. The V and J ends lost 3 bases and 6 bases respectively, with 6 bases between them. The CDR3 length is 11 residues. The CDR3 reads CSVDPGNEQFF. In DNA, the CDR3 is TGCAGCGTTGATCCCGGCAATGAGCAGTTCTTC.

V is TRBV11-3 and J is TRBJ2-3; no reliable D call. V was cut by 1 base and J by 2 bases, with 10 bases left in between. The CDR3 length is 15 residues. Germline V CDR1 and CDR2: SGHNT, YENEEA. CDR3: CASSLVIPNTDTQYF. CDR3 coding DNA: TGTGCCAGCAGCTTAGTTATCCCAAACACAGATACGCAGTATTTT.

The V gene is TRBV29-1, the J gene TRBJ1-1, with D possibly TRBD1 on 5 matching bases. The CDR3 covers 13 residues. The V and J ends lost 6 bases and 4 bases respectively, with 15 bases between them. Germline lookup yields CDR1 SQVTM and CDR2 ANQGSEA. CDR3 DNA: TGCAGCGTCGGGGCCCTTCGAGTCACTGAAGCTTTCTTT. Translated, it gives CSVGALRVTEAFF.